This is a list of T cell receptor beta chains from one sample in a study of T cell repertoires in cytomegalovirus infection. One entry per CDR3 protein, called by TCRdb with MiXCR from the reads. Of under 250,000 distinct CDR3 sequences in the sample, around an eighth were seen once. The sample consisted of PBMCs. The receptors come from a human donor in good health (CMV status not recorded). Some clones in this sample may be carry-over from other donors' samples. The CDR3 runs from the conserved cysteine through the conserved F or W. The D gene is left open where the match is weak. Clone size is shown for a subset of rows, as once, few, many or a class of expanded clone.

CDR3nt: TGCAGTGCTAGAGTAGCGGGACGCACAGATACGCAGTATTTT; CDR3aa: CSARVAGRTDTQYF; d_gene: TRBD2; v_gene: TRBV20-1; abundance: many; j_gene: TRBJ2-3
CDR3nt: TGCAGTGCTAGAGATCTCGTAGGGGGGGTACTGGGTGGCTACACCTTC; CDR3aa: CSARDLVGGVLGGYTF; d_gene: NA; v_gene: TRBV20-1; abundance: NA; j_gene: TRBJ1-2
CDR3nt: TGTGCCAGCAGCATCCGGAAGACCGGGGAGCTGTTTTTT; CDR3aa: CASSIRKTGELFF; d_gene: NA; v_gene: TRBV7-2; abundance: many; j_gene: TRBJ2-2
CDR3nt: TGTGCCAGCAGTGAAACAGGGTTCGCAGGTGGCTACACCTTC; CDR3aa: CASSETGFAGGYTF; d_gene: NA; v_gene: TRBV25-1; abundance: many; j_gene: TRBJ1-2
CDR3nt: TGTGCCATACTAGGGGCAACAGGGACCTATAGCACAGATACGCAGTATTTT; CDR3aa: CAILGATGTYSTDTQYF; d_gene: NA; v_gene: TRBV2; abundance: few; j_gene: TRBJ2-3
CDR3nt: TGCAGCGTTGAATACACGGTTGGGGAGACCCAGTACTTC; CDR3aa: CSVEYTVGETQYF; d_gene: NA; v_gene: TRBV29-1; abundance: NA; j_gene: TRBJ2-5
CDR3nt: TGTGCCATCAGTGATGTGCGGGATGACGGAGATACGCAGTATTTT; CDR3aa: CAISDVRDDGDTQYF; d_gene: NA; v_gene: TRBV10-3; abundance: many; j_gene: TRBJ2-3
CDR3nt: TGTGCCAGCACCCCCCCGGGGGCGAACGAGCAGTACTTC; CDR3aa: CASTPPGANEQYF; d_gene: NA; v_gene: TRBV6-1; abundance: many; j_gene: TRBJ2-7
CDR3nt: TGTGCCAGCAGCTTGGGTAGTTCGGATACGCAGTATTTT; CDR3aa: CASSLGSSDTQYF; d_gene: NA; v_gene: TRBV5-4; abundance: many; j_gene: TRBJ2-3
CDR3nt: TGCAGCGTTGAGGGACTAGCAGCGGGTACGCAGTATTTT; CDR3aa: CSVEGLAAGTQYF; d_gene: TRBD2; v_gene: TRBV29-1; abundance: NA; j_gene: TRBJ2-3
CDR3nt: TGTGCCAGCAGCTTGGACGGTACCAACACCGGGGAGCTGTTTTTT; CDR3aa: CASSLDGTNTGELFF; d_gene: NA; v_gene: TRBV11-1; abundance: few; j_gene: TRBJ2-2